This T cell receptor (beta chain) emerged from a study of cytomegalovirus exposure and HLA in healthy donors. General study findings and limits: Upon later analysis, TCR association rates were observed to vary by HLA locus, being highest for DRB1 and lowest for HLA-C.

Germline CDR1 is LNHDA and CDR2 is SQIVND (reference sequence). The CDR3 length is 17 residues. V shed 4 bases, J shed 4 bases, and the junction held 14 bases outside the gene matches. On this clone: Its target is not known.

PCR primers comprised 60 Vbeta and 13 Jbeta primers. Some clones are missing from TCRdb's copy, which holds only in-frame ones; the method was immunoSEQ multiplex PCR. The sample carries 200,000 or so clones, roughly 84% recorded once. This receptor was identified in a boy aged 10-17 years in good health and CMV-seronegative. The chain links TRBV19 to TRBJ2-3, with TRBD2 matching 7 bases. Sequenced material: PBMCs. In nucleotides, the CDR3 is TGTGCCAGTAGTACTCATGGACTAGGAGGGGCCCCAGATACGCAGTATTTT. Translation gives CASSTHGLGGAPDTQYF.